These 26 T cell receptor beta chains were sequenced from one sample in a study of OX40 agonist ivuxolimab in advanced cancers. Generated by immunoSEQ multiplex PCR, the TCRdb table keeps only in-frame clones and is missing some. The sample comprises some 20,000 clones, around four fifths of which are singletons, and around 59% rests with the top ten. Sequenced material: CD4+ or CD8+ T cells sorted from blood, taken in a trial of the OX40 agonist ivuxolimab. These receptors were collected from an adult with an advanced solid tumor such as melanoma, head and neck, liver or kidney cancer.

The genes are TRBV29-1 and TRBJ1-5; TRBD1 agrees at 7 bases. Losses at the gene ends were 7 bases for V and 0 bases for J; bases not matched to a gene: 3. The germline gives CDR1 SQVTM, CDR2 ANQGSEA. The CDR3 totals 13 residues. CDR3 amino acids: CSAQGDSNQPQHF. DNA for the CDR3: TGCAGCGCTCAGGGGGATAGCAATCAGCCCCAGCATTTT.

The rearrangement joins TRBV19 to TRBJ2-7; 8 bases fit TRBD2. Germline V gene data show CDR1 as LNHDA and CDR2 as SQIVND (reference sequence). J lost 5 bases, V lost 3 bases, and 9 bases had no gene match. The CDR3 is 15 residues long. The CDR3 coding sequence is TGTGCCAGTAGTATCACTAGCGGAGCCGTGAACGAGCAGTACTTC. Encoded protein: CASSITSGAVNEQYF.

As DNA, the CDR3 is TGTGCCAGCAGCTTTGGTGGGACAGGGCAGTTCTTC. Protein sequence: CASSFGGTGQFF. The rearrangement joins TRBV5-4 to TRBJ2-1; 8 bases align to TRBD1. V lost 2 bases to trimming and J lost 12 bases; unmatched junction nucleotides: 4. CDR3 length equals 12 residues. CDR1 is SGHNT and CDR2 is YYREEE in the germline V gene (reference sequence).

This clone was recorded a few times. The chain has TRBV30 and TRBJ1-3, with D possibly being TRBD1 (6 bases). This CDR3 is 13 amino acids long. Deletions cut 7 bases from V and 3 bases from J, with 13 bases between. The V gene's germline CDR1 is GTSNPN and CDR2 SVGIG (reference sequence). This CDR3 is CASTGQGGNTIYF. The CDR3 region has the DNA TGTGCCTCGACAGGCCAAGGTGGAAACACCATATATTTT. The full variable domain, with the rest looked up from reference TRBV30 and TRBJ1-3, is SQTIHQWPATLVQPVGSPLSLECTVEGTSNPNLYWYRQAAGRGLQLLFYSVGIGQISSEVPQNLSASRPQDRQFILSSKKLLLSDSGFYLCASTGQGGNTIYFGEGSWLTVV.

The chain has TRBV28 and TRBJ2-1; 8 nucleotides agree with TRBD2. This CDR3 has 13 residues. With V trimmed by 6 bases and J by 10 bases, 8 bases remained unmatched. Looked up from germline, CDR1 is MDHEN and CDR2 is SYDVKM. CDR3 amino acids: CASSPAGAGEQFF. CDR3 bases: TGTGCCAGCAGCCCAGCGGGAGCTGGGGAGCAGTTCTTC.

The chain recombines TRBV7-6 with TRBJ2-1; D is possibly TRBD2 (6 bases). The CDR3 sequence is 13 residues long. The germline V and J ends were trimmed by 3 bases and 6 bases, with 9 bases remaining between them. Germline V lookup: CDR1 SGHVS, CDR2 FNYEAQ. DNA for the CDR3: TGTGCCAGCAGCTTCGGGGGAATCAATGAGCAGTTCTTC. This gives the protein CASSFGGINEQFF.

The V and J genes are TRBV7-9 and TRBJ2-5; D is perhaps TRBD2 (6 bases). Germline V lookup: CDR1 SEHNR, CDR2 FQNEAQ (reference sequence). The germline V and J ends were trimmed by 7 bases and 9 bases, with 24 bases remaining between them. The CDR3 has 15 residues. CDR3 nucleotide sequence: TGTGCCAGCACAGCATCCACGGGGCGGCCGGGGGCCCAGTACTTC. Translating gives CASTASTGRPGAQYF.

V usage is TRBV5-6 and J usage is TRBJ2-5; 10 nucleotides line up with TRBD2. The junction had 5 bases not matched to a gene; V was cut back by 2 bases and J by 10 bases. Germline V gene lookup returns CDR1 SGHDT and CDR2 YYEEEE. CDR3 length: 13 residues. CDR3 bases: TGTGCCAGCAGCTTTTCTAGCGGGGGTATCCAGTACTTC. Translating gives CASSFSSGGIQYF. Full variable domain (remainder filled in from reference TRBV5-6 and TRBJ2-5): DAGVTQSPTHLIKTRGQQVTLRCSPKSGHDTVSWYQQALGQGPQFIFQYYEEEERQRGNFPDRFSGHQFPNYSSELNVNALLLGDSALYLCASSFSSGGIQYFGPGTRLLVL.

J is TRBJ2-7 and V is TRBV4-3; possibly TRBD2 for D (6 bases). Germline V lookup: CDR1 LGHNA, CDR2 YSLEER. Trimming removed 0 bases from V and 7 bases from J, with 16 bases in between. This CDR3 comprises 15 residues. Here the CDR3 DNA reads TGCGCCAGCAGCCAAGATTGGGGGACTGCGCGGGAGCAGTACTTC. Encoded protein: CASSQDWGTAREQYF.

The rearrangement uses TRBV15 and TRBJ2-7; 7 positions agree with TRBD2. The V segment lost 1 base and the J segment 2 bases; nucleotides outside the gene matches: 5. Germline-derived CDR1 and CDR2 are LNHNV and YYDKDF (reference sequence). The CDR3 consists of 15 residues. DNA for the CDR3: TGTGCCACCAGCAGAGTCAGGGAGGGCACCTACGAGCAGTACTTC. As protein: CATSRVREGTYEQYF.

The chain joins TRBV11-2 to TRBJ2-5; 8 bases are shared with TRBD2. The ends lost 5 bases at V and 2 bases at J; junction bases unmatched: 7. In germline, CDR1 is SGHAT, CDR2 FQNNGV. The CDR3 spans 15 residues. This chain's CDR3 is CASSLGTRFQETQYF. The CDR3 DNA reads as TGTGCCAGCAGCCTCGGGACTAGATTTCAAGAGACCCAGTACTTC.

The rearrangement joins TRBV9 to TRBJ2-3, with 7 bases aligning to TRBD2. Germline CDR1 reads SGDLS; CDR2 reads YYNGEE. CDR3 length: 16 amino acids. The V gene end was trimmed by 2 bases and the J gene end by 1 base; junction bases not matched to a gene: 7. In DNA, the CDR3 is TGTGCCAGCAGCGTGCCCTTGAGCGGGGGCACAGATACGCAGTATTTT. It specifies CASSVPLSGGTDTQYF.

This chain joins TRBV4-1 and TRBJ2-3, with a weak D call TRBD1 (6 bases). Between the trimmed V and J ends, which lost 1 base and 3 bases, there was a span of 8 bases. The CDR3 spans 14 residues. Per germline, CDR1 MGHRA and CDR2 YSYEKL. CDR3 bases: TGCGCCAGCAGCCAAGGAAGGGGGACAGATACGCAGTATTTT. Protein: CASSQGRGTDTQYF.

The chain employs TRBV9 and TRBJ1-2; D not certain. Between the trimmed V and J ends, which lost 3 bases and 2 bases, there was a span of 14 bases. This CDR3 region has 15 residues. In germline, CDR1 is SGDLS, CDR2 YYNGEE. In nucleotides, the CDR3 is TGTGCCAGCAGCGGGGGTAGGCAGGCCAACTATGGCTACACCTTC. Its protein product is CASSGGRQANYGYTF.

The rearrangement joins TRBV7-2 to TRBJ2-1; 7 bases line up with TRBD2. Germline V gene data show CDR1 as SGHTA and CDR2 as FQGNSA. Trimming removed 5 bases from V and 1 base from J; junction bases left unmatched: 5. The CDR3 is 15 residues long. CDR3 protein: CASSPLAVSYNEQFF. CDR3 DNA: TGTGCCAGCAGCCCGCTAGCGGTGTCCTACAATGAGCAGTTCTTC.

The chain is built from TRBV7-6 and TRBJ2-3, with 7 bases that match TRBD2. The ends lost 0 bases at V and 5 bases at J; junction bases unmatched: 2. CDR3 length: 14 amino acids. CDR1 and CDR2 (germline): SGHVS, FNYEAQ. The CDR3 loop is CASSLAAGVDTQYF. The CDR3 DNA reads TGTGCCAGCAGCTTAGCCGCGGGAGTAGATACGCAGTATTTT.

CDR3 sequence (DNA): TGCGCCAGCAGCTTGGTTTCTCCTAGGGATGGCTACACCTTC. Translated, it gives CASSLVSPRDGYTF. The rearrangement joins TRBV5-1 to TRBJ1-2, with D unresolved. CDR3 length: 14 amino acids. CDR1 is SGHRS and CDR2 is YFSETQ in the germline V gene. The V gene lost 0 bases and the J gene lost 6 bases, with 12 bases spanning the gap. Combining the CDR3 with reference TRBV5-1 and TRBJ1-2 gives the whole variable domain KAGVTQTPRYLIKTRGQQVTLSCSPISGHRSVSWYQQTPGQGLQFLFEYFSETQRNKGNFPGRFSGRQFSNSRSEMNVSTLELGDSALYLCASSLVSPRDGYTFGSGTRLTVV.

The chain uses TRBV2 and TRBJ1-1; D gene ambiguous. The V end lost 8 bases, the J end lost 0 bases, and 13 bases lay between the germline ends. This CDR3 has 14 residues. Germline loops: CDR1 SNHLY, CDR2 FYNNEI. The CDR3 coding sequence is TGTGCCAGCCGCCCGAGCGGACTGAACACTGAAGCTTTCTTT. Amino acid sequence: CASRPSGLNTEAFF.

This sequence joins TRBV6-5 and TRBJ1-2; weak D call: TRBD1 (5 bases). Germline CDR1 reads MNHEY; CDR2 reads SVGAGI. This CDR3 region has 13 residues. V was shortened by 6 bases and J by 4 bases, with 12 bases between the two germline ends. Here the CDR3 reads CASSERGIYGYTF. CDR3 in DNA: TGTGCCAGCAGCGAAAGGGGAATCTATGGCTACACCTTC.

This clone occurred once. The genes are TRBV27 and TRBJ1-1, with D tentatively TRBD1 (5 bases). Germline loops: CDR1 MNHEY, CDR2 SMNVEV (reference sequence). The length of the CDR3 is 15 residues. V lost 7 bases and J lost 6, with 21 bases in between. CDR3 sequence reads: CASNPYGGTVSEAFF. In nucleotides, the CDR3 is TGTGCCAGCAACCCCTATGGGGGGACGGTCTCTGAAGCTTTCTTT.

CDR3 loop: CASSRQADTQYF. CDR3 bases: TGTGCCAGCAGTCGACAGGCAGATACGCAGTATTTT. The chain is built from TRBV11-1 and TRBJ2-3; a possible D gene is TRBD1 (6 bases). Trimming pared 6 bases from V and 4 bases from J, leaving 8 bases between. CDR1 and CDR2 (germline): SGHAT, FQDESV (reference sequence). The CDR3 runs 12 residues.

The chain couples TRBV28 to TRBJ2-7; no definite D call. Deletions cut 3 bases from V and 3 bases from J, with 9 bases between. This CDR3 contains 13 residues. Germline loops: CDR1 MDHEN, CDR2 SYDVKM. CDR3 loop: CASSFYGNYEQYF. In DNA, the CDR3 is TGTGCCAGCAGTTTCTATGGGAACTACGAGCAGTACTTC.

The genes are TRBV6-5 and TRBJ2-1, with D unresolved. Trimming pared 5 bases from V and 6 bases from J, leaving 17 bases between. Per the germline V gene, CDR1 is MNHEY and CDR2 is SVGAGI. CDR3 length equals 15 residues. The CDR3: CASSRLLTSGNEQFF. The CDR3 DNA follows: TGTGCCAGCAGTCGACTCCTCACCTCGGGCAATGAGCAGTTCTTC.

The rearrangement links TRBV28 to TRBJ2-1; D unclear. The V and J ends lost 2 bases and 7 bases respectively, with 6 bases between them. Per the germline V gene, CDR1 is MDHEN and CDR2 is SYDVKM. The CDR3 sequence is 12 residues long. The CDR3 DNA reads as TGTGCCAGCAGTTTACTGGGGAATGAGCAGTTCTTC. Translating gives CASSLLGNEQFF.

CDR3 sequence (DNA): TGTGCCAGCAGCCGAGACGAGGAAATGGCTCAAGAGACCCAGTACTTC. Translation gives CASSRDEEMAQETQYF. The chain links TRBV7-9 to TRBJ2-5; D remains unclear. Germline values: CDR1 SEHNR, CDR2 FQNEAQ (reference sequence). This CDR3 spans 16 amino acids. Trimming took 5 bases from V and 2 from J, leaving 18 bases between them.

The chain carries TRBV5-1 and TRBJ2-1; 8 nucleotides align to TRBD2. CDR1 SGHRS and CDR2 YFSETQ come from the germline V gene. The junction had 11 bases not matched to a gene; V was cut back by 4 bases and J by 5 bases. The CDR3 length is 16 residues. The CDR3 DNA reads as TGCGCCAGCAGCCCCCGAGGAGCGGGGGACAACAATGAGCAGTTCTTC. Translation gives CASSPRGAGDNNEQFF.